The source of this T cell receptor beta chain is a study of neoadjuvant anti-PD-1 for oral cavity cancer. Study-level background: Patients without progression got a fourth dose around day 43.

Overall study results and limits: Non-responders to neoadjuvant nivolumab had significantly more clonal PBMC T cells than responders. Pretreatment Treg/Th17 ratio correlated inversely with post-treatment tumor clonality.

This CDR3 region has 15 residues. CDR1 and CDR2 from the germline V gene are SQVTM and ANQGSEA. V was clipped by 0 bases and J by 3 bases, with 15 bases between them. Points on this clone: Its cognate antigen is unknown.

The assay was immunoSEQ multiplex PCR, and TCRdb's table has in-frame clones only and misses some. This sample carries around 16,000 clones, about two thirds of them seen once, and the ten largest clones take approximately 2.4%. No culture or expansion preceded analysis of these blood cells. This sample comprised PBMCs, obtained before nivolumab (anti-PD-1) treatment. V gene TRBV29-1 combines with J gene TRBJ2-7; maybe TRBD1 (7 bases). This TCR derives from a person aged 40 to 85 with oral cavity squamous cell carcinoma. In DNA form, the CDR3 reads TGCAGCGTTGAAGATTCGAGACAGGGACTCTACGAGCAGTACTTC. Its protein product is CSVEDSRQGLYEQYF.